These T cell receptor beta chains were read from a single sample in a study of T-cell memory formation after mild COVID-19. One entry per CDR3 protein, called by TCRdb with MiXCR from the 5' RACE reads. The table shows about 350,000 distinct CDR3 sequences, with under 30% occurring only once. The sample consisted of PBMCs or a T cell subset sorted from them (not recorded which). These receptors were obtained from an adult woman who had mild COVID-19 (a few samples of this study predate the infection). Cell type and time point are not known. CDR3s include the opening cysteine and the closing phenylalanine or tryptophan. The order of the fields is clone size, D gene, V gene, J gene, CDR3 DNA, CDR3 protein. D genes are given only for firm matches. Part of the rows lack a size; the others show once, few, many or a class for expanded clones.

size: NA
D: TRBD1
V: TRBV7-2
J: TRBJ1-5
DNA: TGTGCCAGCAGCCCAACCGGGACAGCAGGGGTGTGGGCCCAGCATTTT
CDR3: CASSPTGTAGVWAQHF

size: few
D: TRBD1
V: TRBV12-3/TRBV12-4
J: TRBJ2-3
DNA: TGTGCCAGCAGTTTAGTCGGGACAGAACTTACGCAGTATTTT
CDR3: CASSLVGTELTQYF

size: NA
D: NA
V: TRBV30
J: TRBJ1-3
DNA: TGTGCCTGGAGTGTCCCGGGTCTTCATGGAAACACCATATATTTT
CDR3: CAWSVPGLHGNTIYF

size: NA
D: NA
V: TRBV27
J: TRBJ2-3
DNA: TGTGCCAGCAGTTCCACCGGGCCGGCGGGCTATACGCAGTATTTT
CDR3: CASSSTGPAGYTQYF

size: NA
D: NA
V: TRBV29-1
J: TRBJ2-2
DNA: TGCAGCGTACTCAGGGACACCGGGGAGCTGTTTTTT
CDR3: CSVLRDTGELFF

size: NA
D: NA
V: TRBV19
J: TRBJ1-5
DNA: TGTGCCAGTAGTAAAGGGGCAACAAGCAATCAGCCCCAGCATTTT
CDR3: CASSKGATSNQPQHF

size: few
D: NA
V: TRBV11-2
J: TRBJ1-5
DNA: TGTGCCAGCAGCTTGACAAGGGCCCAGCATTTT
CDR3: CASSLTRAQHF

size: NA
D: TRBD2
V: TRBV7-8
J: TRBJ2-3
DNA: TGTGCCAGCAGCGGGACTAGCGGCACAGATACGCAGTATTTT
CDR3: CASSGTSGTDTQYF

size: NA
D: NA
V: TRBV3-1
J: TRBJ2-7
DNA: TGTGCCAGCAGCCGACTAGTCACCTTCGGCGAGCAGTACTTC
CDR3: CASSRLVTFGEQYF

size: NA
D: TRBD2
V: TRBV24-1
J: TRBJ2-1
DNA: TGTGCCACCAGTGAGGCACGTAGCGGGAGGAGGGATGAGCAGTTCTTC
CDR3: CATSEARSGRRDEQFF

size: few
D: NA
V: TRBV24-1
J: TRBJ2-1
DNA: TGTGCCACCAGTGTGGGAGCGGGCTACAATGAGCAGTTCTTC
CDR3: CATSVGAGYNEQFF

size: few
D: NA
V: TRBV20-1
J: TRBJ2-4
DNA: TGCAGTGCTAGAGAATCCAGGGTCGTGTCCAAAAACATTCAGTACTTC
CDR3: CSARESRVVSKNIQYF

size: NA
D: NA
V: TRBV18
J: TRBJ1-1
DNA: TGTGCCAGCTCACCACTGCCAGGCTCGGTGGGGACTGAAGCTTTCTTT
CDR3: CASSPLPGSVGTEAFF

size: few
D: TRBD1
V: TRBV27
J: TRBJ2-2
DNA: TGTGCCAGCAGCCTCCGGGACAGGGCGAACACCGGGGAGCTGTTTTTT
CDR3: CASSLRDRANTGELFF

size: NA
D: NA
V: TRBV7-2
J: TRBJ1-2
DNA: TGTGCCGCGGGAAGTTATGGCTACACCTTC
CDR3: CAAGSYGYTF

size: few
D: TRBD2
V: TRBV7-9
J: TRBJ2-1
DNA: TGTGCCAGCAGCTTAGCTGGGACTAGCGGATCCTACAATGAGCAGTTCTTC
CDR3: CASSLAGTSGSYNEQFF

size: many
D: TRBD2
V: TRBV9
J: TRBJ2-5
DNA: TGTGCCAGCAGCGTAGCCCCTTACTCGCGGGGGTTAGGTGAGACCCAGTACTTC
CDR3: CASSVAPYSRGLGETQYF

size: few
D: NA
V: TRBV14
J: TRBJ2-1
DNA: TGTGCCAGCAGCCAGGCAGGGACCTTAGTGAATGAGCAGTTCTTC
CDR3: CASSQAGTLVNEQFF

size: NA
D: NA
V: TRBV20-1
J: TRBJ2-5
DNA: TGCAGTGCTAGAGCACAGGGAATCCTCCAAGAGACCCAGTACTTC
CDR3: CSARAQGILQETQYF

size: NA
D: NA
V: TRBV12-3/TRBV12-4
J: TRBJ2-2
DNA: TGTGCCAGCAGCATAACCAGGGTAACCGGGGAGCTGTTTTTT
CDR3: CASSITRVTGELFF

size: once
D: TRBD2
V: TRBV4-2
J: TRBJ2-3
DNA: TGTGCCAGCAGCCTCACAGCGGGAGGTGGCACAGATACGCAGTATTTT
CDR3: CASSLTAGGGTDTQYF

size: NA
D: TRBD1
V: TRBV7-9
J: TRBJ2-1
DNA: TGTGCCAGCAGCCCGGGACAGATCTATCCCAATGAGCAGTTCTTC
CDR3: CASSPGQIYPNEQFF

size: NA
D: NA
V: TRBV4-1
J: TRBJ2-6
DNA: TGCGCCAGCAGCCAAGAGACAGCGTTCTCTGGGGCCAACGTCCTGACTTTC
CDR3: CASSQETAFSGANVLTF

size: NA
D: TRBD1
V: TRBV3-1
J: TRBJ2-7
DNA: TGTGCCAGCAGCCAGGAAGGGACAGGGGTGTGGTACGAGCAGTACTTC
CDR3: CASSQEGTGVWYEQYF

size: few
D: TRBD1
V: TRBV7-9
J: TRBJ1-1
DNA: TGTGCCAGCAGCTTAGCCCGGACAGGGTTGGCTTTCTTT
CDR3: CASSLARTGLAFF

size: NA
D: NA
V: TRBV20-1
J: TRBJ1-2
DNA: TGCAGTGCTAGACAGGGGTACGACTATGGCTACACCTTC
CDR3: CSARQGYDYGYTF

size: NA
D: TRBD1
V: TRBV18
J: TRBJ1-2
DNA: TGTGCCAGCTCACCCGACAGGGGCCTCTTCGATGGCTATGGCTACACCTTC
CDR3: CASSPDRGLFDGYGYTF

size: NA
D: NA
V: TRBV6-5
J: TRBJ1-5
DNA: TGTGCCAGCAGTCAAGGGACGGCACAGCCCCAGCATTTT
CDR3: CASSQGTAQPQHF

size: NA
D: NA
V: TRBV2
J: TRBJ1-1
DNA: TGTGCCAGCTTTATAAGGAACACTGAAGCTTTCTTT
CDR3: CASFIRNTEAFF

size: few
D: TRBD2
V: TRBV7-6
J: TRBJ2-5
DNA: TGTGCCAGCAGCTTTCGAGCGGGGGGTGGAGAGACCCAGTACTTC
CDR3: CASSFRAGGGETQYF

size: few
D: TRBD2
V: TRBV4-3
J: TRBJ2-7
DNA: TGCGCCAGCAGCCAAAATCCAGCGGGGTACGAGCAGTACTTC
CDR3: CASSQNPAGYEQYF

size: NA
D: NA
V: TRBV10-3
J: TRBJ1-3
DNA: TGTGCCATCAGGTCAGCCAATACGGGAAACACCATATATTTT
CDR3: CAIRSANTGNTIYF

size: few
D: TRBD2
V: TRBV5-1
J: TRBJ2-5
DNA: TGCGCCAGCAGCTTGGGGACTAGCGGTAACCAAGAGACCCAGTACTTC
CDR3: CASSLGTSGNQETQYF

size: many
D: TRBD2
V: TRBV5-1
J: TRBJ2-3
DNA: TGCGCCAGCACGATTAGCGGGAGTGCAGATACGCAGTATTTT
CDR3: CASTISGSADTQYF

size: few
D: TRBD2
V: TRBV5-6
J: TRBJ2-2
DNA: TGTGCCAGCAGCTGGCCTAGCGGGACGGGCACCGGGGAGCTGTTTTTT
CDR3: CASSWPSGTGTGELFF

size: NA
D: NA
V: TRBV2
J: TRBJ1-1
DNA: TGTTTGACACGGAGGGACACTGAAGCTTTCTTT
CDR3: CLTRRDTEAFF

size: NA
D: NA
V: TRBV5-1
J: TRBJ2-5
DNA: TGCGCCAGCAGCTTGGAGGCAGGGCGAGAGACCCAGTACTTC
CDR3: CASSLEAGRETQYF

size: many
D: TRBD2
V: TRBV3-1
J: TRBJ2-1
DNA: TGTGCCAGCAGCCCCCTGCGATTGTCTAGCGGGGGTCCCAGGGAGCAGTTCTTC
CDR3: CASSPLRLSSGGPREQFF

size: once
D: TRBD2
V: TRBV2
J: TRBJ2-5
DNA: TGTGCCAGCAGTAAAGCGGGAGTTCTACAAGAGACCCAGTACTTC
CDR3: CASSKAGVLQETQYF

size: NA
D: TRBD1
V: TRBV3-1
J: TRBJ1-2
DNA: TGTGCCAGCAGCCAGACAGGGGGCGGCTATGGCTACACCTTC
CDR3: CASSQTGGGYGYTF

size: few
D: TRBD1
V: TRBV18
J: TRBJ1-5
DNA: TGTGCCAGCTCACCGAGCTATCGTGGACAGGGGGGAGAGCCCCAGCATTTT
CDR3: CASSPSYRGQGGEPQHF

size: NA
D: NA
V: TRBV18
J: TRBJ2-2
DNA: TGTGCCAGCTCACCGGCCGGGACAACGACCACCGGGGAGCTGTTTTTT
CDR3: CASSPAGTTTTGELFF

size: NA
D: NA
V: TRBV12-3/TRBV12-4
J: TRBJ2-3
DNA: TGTGCCAGCAGTCTACTGGACCCTACACGGGATACGCAGTATTTT
CDR3: CASSLLDPTRDTQYF

size: few
D: TRBD1
V: TRBV10-3
J: TRBJ2-3
DNA: TGTGCCATCTCACAGGGGTATGCAGATACGCAGTATTTT
CDR3: CAISQGYADTQYF

size: NA
D: NA
V: TRBV20-1
J: TRBJ2-5
DNA: TGCAGTGCTAGTCCGGGGGAGACCCAGTACTTC
CDR3: CSASPGETQYF